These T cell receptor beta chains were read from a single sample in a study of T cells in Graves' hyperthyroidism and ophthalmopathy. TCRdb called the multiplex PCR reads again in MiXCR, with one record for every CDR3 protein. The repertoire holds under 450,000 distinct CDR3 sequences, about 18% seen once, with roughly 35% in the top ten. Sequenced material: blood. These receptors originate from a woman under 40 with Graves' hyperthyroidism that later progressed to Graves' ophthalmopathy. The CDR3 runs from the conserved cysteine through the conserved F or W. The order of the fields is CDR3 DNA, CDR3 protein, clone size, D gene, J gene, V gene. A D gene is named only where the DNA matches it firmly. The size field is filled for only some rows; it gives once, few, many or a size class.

TGCGCCAGCAGTGAGACCCCTCCGGGCAGCGGGAATGGCAATGAGCAGTTCTTC CASSETPPGSGNGNEQFF . TRBD2 TRBJ2-1 TRBV10-2
TGTGCTAGTGGTTACGGGCCAGATACGCAGTATTTT CASGYGPDTQYF many . TRBJ2-3 TRBV12-5
TGTGCCAGCAGTTACCGATCCACCGGGGAGCTGTTTTTT CASSYRSTGELFF few . TRBJ2-2 TRBV6-5
TGCAGTGCTAGAGCGAAACTAGCGGGTGAGCTTGATACGCAGTATTTT CSARAKLAGELDTQYF many TRBD2 TRBJ2-3 TRBV20-1
TGCGCCAGCAGCCGGGGACAGGACCCCCAGACCATATATTTT CASSRGQDPQTIYF . TRBD1 TRBJ1-3 TRBV5-1
TGTGCCAGCAGCTTAGAGGCTAGCGGGGGCCCAGATACGCAGTATTTT CASSLEASGGPDTQYF many TRBD2 TRBJ2-3 TRBV7-8
TGTGCCAGCAGCCCCACCTTGACAGGGGGCAACACCGGGGAGCTGTTTTTT CASSPTLTGGNTGELFF many TRBD1 TRBJ2-2 TRBV7-6
TGTGCCAGCAGCTCTAGACAGGGGCTGGGAGAGACCCAGTACTTC CASSSRQGLGETQYF many TRBD1 TRBJ2-5 TRBV7-6
TGTGCCAGCAGCCCGCAGGGTGATCGGTGGTATGGCTACACCTTC CASSPQGDRWYGYTF . . TRBJ1-2 TRBV5-8
TGTGCCATCAGTGAGGGGCGGAAAGAGACCCAGTACTTC CAISEGRKETQYF . . TRBJ2-5 TRBV10-3
TGTGCCAGCAGTTTGAGACAGTTAATCCATTTT CASSLRQLIHF many . TRBJ1-5 TRBV2
TGCAGTGCTATCCAAGCGGGGGGCTTTCGCGAGCAGTACTTC CSAIQAGGFREQYF many TRBD2 TRBJ2-7 TRBV20-1